The 30 T cell receptor beta chains in this list originate from one sample, sequenced in a study of cytomegalovirus exposure and HLA in healthy donors. The PCR was carried out with 60 Vbeta primers and 13 Jbeta primers. The assay was immunoSEQ multiplex PCR, and TCRdb's table has in-frame clones only and misses some. The top ten hold over 1.5% of the sample, which has about 160,000 clones, over 80% seen once. The sequencing sample was made of PBMCs. Receptor source: a woman aged 18-30 years in good health and CMV-seronegative.

V gene TRBV30 combines with J gene TRBJ1-4, with a possible D match to TRBD1 (6 bases). V shed 0 bases and J shed 0 bases, with 17 bases lying between them. Germline V gene data show CDR1 as GTSNPN and CDR2 as SVGIG (reference sequence). There are 18 residues in the CDR3. CDR3: CAWSVLDREGATNEKLFF. The CDR3 nucleotides are TGTGCCTGGAGTGTACTGGACAGAGAGGGGGCAACTAATGAAAAACTGTTTTTT.

This clone was seen once. This rearrangement joins TRBV6-5 to TRBJ1-1; D not resolved. CDR1 is MNHEY and CDR2 is SVGAGI in the germline V gene. This CDR3 has 14 residues. The V and J ends lost 2 bases and 4 bases respectively, with 11 bases between them. In DNA, the CDR3 is TGTGCCAGCAGTTACGAGGGTGCAGGCACTGAAGCTTTCTTT. It yields the protein CASSYEGAGTEAFF.

The V gene is TRBV12-5, the J gene TRBJ2-1; TRBD1 matches 10 bases. Germline CDR1 is LGHNT and CDR2 is FRNRAP. V gave up 2 bases and J gave up 4 bases; unmatched junction bases: 8. The CDR3 has 17 amino acids. The CDR3 protein is CASGLNLGTGAYNEQFF. CDR3 in DNA: TGTGCTAGTGGTTTGAACCTCGGGACAGGGGCTTACAATGAGCAGTTCTTC.

This chain joins TRBV10-1 and TRBJ2-3; 7 bases agree with TRBD2. Germline CDR1 WNHNN, CDR2 SYGVQD (reference sequence). Losses at the gene ends were 3 bases for V and 1 base for J; bases not matched to a gene: 7. The CDR3 consists of 16 residues. The chain's CDR3 is CASSDLGLGGTDTQYF. CDR3 bases: TGCGCCAGCAGTGACCTAGGACTAGGGGGCACAGATACGCAGTATTTT.

The CDR3 nucleotides are TGTGCCAGCTCATACTCAGGGGGGTTTTCCTACGAGCAGTACTTC. Translation gives CASSYSGGFSYEQYF. The chain has TRBV6-5 and TRBJ2-7; TRBD1 is a possible D gene (7 bases). CDR1 MNHEY and CDR2 SVGAGI come from the germline V gene. The length of the CDR3 is 15 residues. Deletions cut 8 bases from V and 1 base from J, with 18 bases between.

This clone has a handful of counts. The V call is TRBV11-2, the J call TRBJ2-3; 8 nucleotides agree with TRBD1. The CDR3 consists of 16 residues. Looked up from germline, CDR1 is SGHAT and CDR2 is FQNNGV. After removal of 2 bases from V and 6 bases from J, the junction contained 10 bases not matched to a gene. The CDR3 nucleotides read TGTGCCAGCAGCTTATGGGTAGGACAGGGAATTGATACGCAGTATTTT. Encoded protein: CASSLWVGQGIDTQYF.

This clone was seen a handful of times. Within the sample, other DNA sequences also encode this same CDR3. The V and J genes are TRBV6-1 and TRBJ1-1, with D uncertain. This CDR3 has 13 residues. CDR1 and CDR2 (germline): MNHNS, SASEGT. Trimming left V 2 bases short and J 0 bases short, with 4 bases between. The CDR3 DNA follows: TGTGCCAGCAGTGAAATATTGAACACTGAAGCTTTCTTT. Translated: CASSEILNTEAFF.

The chain employs TRBV19 and TRBJ2-2, with TRBD1 as a possible D gene (5 bases). Germline V gene data show CDR1 as LNHDA and CDR2 as SQIVND (reference sequence). With 4 bases removed from V and 4 bases from J, the gap between germline ends came to 13 bases. This CDR3 is 15 amino acids long. The CDR3 is CASSRLAGFTGELFF. CDR3 nucleotide sequence: TGTGCCAGTAGTAGATTAGCAGGGTTCACCGGGGAGCTGTTTTTT.

The chain recombines TRBV27 with TRBJ1-1, with D perhaps matching TRBD1 (5 bases). The germline CDR1 and CDR2 sequences are MNHEY and SMNVEV (reference sequence). V was trimmed by 5 bases and J by 1 base, leaving 14 bases between them. The CDR3 has 15 amino acids. This CDR3 reads CASSIRTSTNTEAFF. The CDR3 DNA follows: TGTGCCAGCAGTATCCGGACAAGTACGAACACTGAAGCTTTCTTT.

This CDR3 is CASSTMDRVRYGYTF. The CDR3 coding sequence is TGTGCCAGTAGTACCATGGACAGGGTGAGGTATGGCTACACCTTC. V usage is TRBV19 and J usage is TRBJ1-2; TRBD1 matches 8 bases. The J segment lost 5 bases and the V segment lost 4 bases, leaving 9 bases of the junction unmatched. Germline V gene data show CDR1 as LNHDA and CDR2 as SQIVND (reference sequence). CDR3 size: 15 residues.

The V call is TRBV19, the J call TRBJ1-5; maybe TRBD1 (6 bases). This CDR3 contains 13 residues. The germline gives CDR1 LNHDA, CDR2 SQIVND (reference sequence). V lost 6 bases, J lost 8 bases, and 14 bases lay in between. CDR3 sequence: CASSPWEGEPQHF. CDR3 DNA sequence: TGTGCCAGTAGCCCATGGGAGGGGGAGCCCCAGCATTTT.

J is TRBJ2-7 and V is TRBV2, with a weak D call TRBD1 (5 bases). CDR1 and CDR2 (germline): SNHLY, FYNNEI. Trimming took 6 bases from V and 2 from J, leaving 8 bases between them. The CDR3 covers 12 residues. The CDR3 DNA reads TGTGCCAGCAGCGTGACAGCCTACGAGCAGTACTTC. Protein product: CASSVTAYEQYF.

This clone has just a few counts. This chain joins TRBV19 and TRBJ2-7; D gene ambiguous. The germline CDR1 and CDR2 sequences are LNHDA and SQIVND (reference sequence). CDR3 length: 15 residues. The ends were cut back, 1 base at V and 2 bases at J, with 12 bases in the middle. The CDR3 is CASSIGGLPPYEQYF. The CDR3 DNA is TGTGCCAGTAGTATAGGCGGCCTACCCCCCTACGAGCAGTACTTC.

This clone was recorded a few times. The chain recombines TRBV5-1 with TRBJ1-2; D is possibly TRBD1 (5 bases). Germline V gene data show CDR1 as SGHRS and CDR2 as YFSETQ. CDR3 length: 13 residues. Trimming cost V 0 bases and J 6 bases, with 9 bases left between them. The CDR3 DNA is TGCGCCAGCAGCTTGGAACAGGTGGATGGCTACACCTTC. It codes for CASSLEQVDGYTF.

The V gene is TRBV7-9, the J gene TRBJ2-7, with TRBD1 matching 9 bases. The CDR3 is 14 amino acids. The J segment lost 3 bases and the V segment lost 7 bases, leaving 7 bases of the junction unmatched. CDR1 and CDR2 (germline): SEHNR, FQNEAQ (reference sequence). The CDR3 DNA reads TGTGCCAGCACCCCGGGGACAGGGTTCTACGAGCAGTACTTC. The encoded protein is CASTPGTGFYEQYF.

The rearrangement uses TRBV28 and TRBJ2-1; perhaps TRBD1 as D (6 bases). V was shortened by 3 bases and J by 4 bases, with 10 bases between the two germline ends. CDR3 length: 14 residues. The germline gives CDR1 MDHEN, CDR2 SYDVKM. The CDR3: CASSLGAFYNEQFF. The CDR3 nucleotides read TGTGCCAGCAGTTTGGGGGCTTTTTACAATGAGCAGTTCTTC. Combining the CDR3 with reference TRBV28 and TRBJ2-1 gives the whole variable domain DVKVTQSSRYLVKRTGEKVFLECVQDMDHENMFWYRQDPGLGLRLIYFSYDVKMKEKGDIPEGYSVSREKKERFSLILESASTNQTSMYLCASSLGAFYNEQFFGPGTRLTVL.

The chain employs TRBV2 and TRBJ1-2; 8 bases align to TRBD1. J lost 4 bases, V lost 9 bases, and 7 bases had no gene match. Germline CDR1 reads SNHLY; CDR2 reads FYNNEI. This CDR3 contains 13 residues. The CDR3: CASRQGLGYGYTF. The CDR3 DNA is TGTGCCAGTCGACAGGGGTTAGGCTATGGCTACACCTTC. Supplemented by reference TRBV2 and TRBJ1-2, the full variable domain reads EPEVTQTPSHQVTQMGQEVILRCVPISNHLYFYWYRQILGQKVEFLVSFYNNEISEKSEIFDDQFSVERPDGSNFTLKIRSTKLEDSAMYFCASRQGLGYGYTFGSGTRLTVV.

The gene calls are TRBV9 and TRBJ1-2, with TRBD1 identical over 8 bases. V gave up 3 bases and J gave up 3 bases; unmatched junction bases: 10. The CDR3 has 16 amino acids. Germline assignment: CDR1 SGDLS and CDR2 YYNGEE. The CDR3 DNA sequence: TGTGCCAGCAGCGCTTCGGACAGGGCTTCAGACTATGGCTACACCTTC. This sequence encodes CASSASDRASDYGYTF.

The chain carries TRBV30 and TRBJ1-5; D perhaps matches TRBD1 (5 bases). Germline V lookup: CDR1 GTSNPN, CDR2 SVGIG (reference sequence). The CDR3 length is 13 residues. V lost 5 bases and J lost 3, with 11 bases in between. The CDR3 region is CAWGRDFNQPQHF. The CDR3 bases are TGTGCCTGGGGTCGGGACTTCAATCAGCCCCAGCATTTT.

In the case of this clone: Its ends do not fully match the called genes, so a read error is possible. The chain's CDR3 is CSSSPRPGTGGEKLFF. The CDR3 DNA reads as TGTTCCAGCAGCCCTCGGCCGGGGACAGGGGGTGAAAAACTGTTTTTT. The chain links TRBV7-9 to TRBJ1-4, with 11 bases aligning to TRBD1. This CDR3 spans 16 amino acids. Germline lookup yields CDR1 SEHNR and CDR2 FQNEAQ (reference sequence).

This clone is a singleton in its sample. CDR3 amino acids: CASSTGLDYGYTF. Written as DNA, the CDR3 is TGTGCCAGCAGCACAGGGTTAGACTATGGCTACACCTTC. The chain recombines TRBV11-1 with TRBJ1-2, with D possibly TRBD1 on 6 matching bases. With 5 bases removed from V and 3 bases from J, the gap between germline ends came to 10 bases. Germline loops: CDR1 SGHAT, CDR2 FQDESV (reference sequence). This CDR3 spans 13 amino acids.

The V and J genes are TRBV6-1 and TRBJ2-5; no reliable D call. The CDR3 loop spans 15 amino acids. CDR1 and CDR2 from the germline V gene are MNHNS and SASEGT. Trimming cost V 2 bases and J 4 bases, with 14 bases left between them. The chain's CDR3 is CASSEKLSGRETQYF. The CDR3, as DNA: TGTGCCAGCAGTGAAAAGCTGAGTGGGCGAGAGACCCAGTACTTC.

In its sample, this clone was seen once. The chain recombines TRBV28 with TRBJ1-5; TRBD1 might be the D (6 bases). The germline V gene encodes CDR1 MDHEN and CDR2 SYDVKM. CDR3 length equals 15 residues. Deletions cut 6 bases from V and 7 bases from J, with 19 bases between. The CDR3 DNA follows: TGTGCCAGCAGACGCCCCACAGGGCCATGGCAGCCCCAGCATTTT. It specifies CASRRPTGPWQPQHF. Full variable domain (rest looked up from reference TRBV28 and TRBJ1-5): DVKVTQSSRYLVKRTGEKVFLECVQDMDHENMFWYRQDPGLGLRLIYFSYDVKMKEKGDIPEGYSVSREKKERFSLILESASTNQTSMYLCASRRPTGPWQPQHFGDGTRLSIL.

The chain is built from TRBV13 and TRBJ1-1, with D hard to call. CDR3 length equals 14 residues. V was pared by 2 bases and J by 5 bases, with 12 bases between. Germline loops: CDR1 PRHDT, CDR2 FYEKMQ (reference sequence). CDR3 region: CASSLNRGGTEAFF. DNA of the CDR3: TGTGCCAGCAGCTTAAATAGAGGAGGGACTGAAGCTTTCTTT.

V and J are TRBV27 and TRBJ1-4; the match to TRBD1 covers 8 bases. The germline gives CDR1 MNHEY, CDR2 SMNVEV (reference sequence). With V trimmed by 2 bases and J by 0 bases, 5 bases remained unmatched. The CDR3 sequence is 17 residues long. CDR3 amino acids: CASSLPPGGATNEKLFF. CDR3 coding DNA: TGTGCCAGCAGTTTACCCCCAGGGGGCGCAACTAATGAAAAACTGTTTTTT.

This clone appeared a single time. The chain links TRBV7-9 to TRBJ1-2, with unresolved D. Germline loops: CDR1 SEHNR, CDR2 FQNEAQ (reference sequence). The CDR3 totals 15 residues. The V and J ends lost 0 bases and 0 bases respectively, with 8 bases between them. The CDR3 coding sequence is TGTGCCAGCAGCTTAGCTCACCGAGCTAACTATGGCTACACCTTC. Protein: CASSLAHRANYGYTF.

The gene calls are TRBV19 and TRBJ1-2; 10 bases agree with TRBD1. This CDR3 contains 15 residues. Germline trimming cut 3 bases from V and 6 bases from J; bases unmatched to any gene: 7. CDR1 and CDR2 from the germline V gene are LNHDA and SQIVND (reference sequence). CDR3 in DNA: TGTGCCAGTAGTATCGAAGGGACAGGGGCGGATGGCTACACCTTC. It translates to CASSIEGTGADGYTF.

The chain carries TRBV13 and TRBJ1-2, with unresolved D. V lost 5 bases to trimming and J lost 5 bases, with 9 bases between them. Germline lookup yields CDR1 PRHDT and CDR2 FYEKMQ (reference sequence). This CDR3 spans 12 amino acids. CDR3 amino acids: CASSVRAYGYTF. The CDR3 DNA reads as TGTGCCAGCAGCGTACGTGCGTATGGCTACACCTTC.

The chain has TRBV18 and TRBJ1-3, with D possibly TRBD1 on 5 matching bases. V was clipped by 0 bases and J by 2 bases, with 11 bases between them. The CDR3 has 16 amino acids. Germline-derived CDR1 and CDR2 are KGHSH and LQKENI. CDR3 protein: CASSPPGLGAGNTIYF. The CDR3 DNA sequence: TGTGCCAGCTCACCACCGGGATTAGGGGCTGGAAACACCATATATTTT. Full variable domain (rest looked up from reference TRBV18 and TRBJ1-3): NAGVMQNPRHLVRRRGQEARLRCSPMKGHSHVYWYRQLPEEGLKFMVYLQKENIIDESGMPKERFSAEFPKEGPSILRIQQVVRGDSAAYFCASSPPGLGAGNTIYFGEGSWLTVV.

The chain recombines TRBV27 with TRBJ1-2; D uncertain. Germline loops: CDR1 MNHEY, CDR2 SMNVEV (reference sequence). Trimming took off 2 bases at V and 4 bases at J, with 17 bases between the two ends. The CDR3 loop spans 16 amino acids. CDR3 sequence reads: CASSLGPAGSRYGYTF. The CDR3 DNA reads TGTGCCAGCAGTTTAGGACCAGCGGGTAGTCGCTATGGCTACACCTTC.